This T cell receptor beta chain was obtained from a study of monozygotic twins with inflammatory bowel disease (dated by TCRdb to 2018 to 2020). Background on the whole study: A total of approximately 30 monozygotic twin pairs were included in the full study, comprising nine German pairs (four IBD-concordant, five IBD-discordant) and 19 IBD-discordant Danish pairs. Disease-associated traits were sought mainly through comparisons between IBD patients and their genetically identical healthy co-twins within discordant pairs. Each individual had, on average, about 151 000 unique TCRalpha sequences and 181 000 unique TCRbeta sequences available for analysis. What the research found in general, with its limitations: Because patients received different immunosuppressive treatments, the repertoires may have picked up extra background noise and variability between individuals. The analysis was unable to tell apart different T cell subtypes. Concordant and discordant twins showed no difference in repertoire similarity, possibly because of limited statistical power. TCRbeta repertoire diversity, by inverse Simpson index, was decreased in IBD patients compared with their healthy co-twins. No single strong signal or clonotype linked to IBD turned up in the results, so the idea that one exists was not supported. Compared with healthy twins, IBD patients shared fewer clonotypes with other individuals, and the difference was most pronounced in patients with signs of disease activity.

A roughly 2.5 ml peripheral blood sample was drawn into PAXgene tubes per donor and stored at -80°C. Total RNA was isolated from whole blood with the PAXgene blood miRNA kit on an automated QIAcube, without T cell sorting. Peripheral blood from monozygotic twin pairs, either concordant or discordant for inflammatory bowel disease, underwent deep TCRalpha and TCRbeta repertoire profiling that used unique molecular barcoding. Smoking habits were recorded for all twin pairs, and individuals were classified as current, former or never smokers. To note about this clonotype: Its antigen has not been determined.

Preparation of the library involved 5' RACE. Preparation of each TCR library used 3,500 to 4,500 ng of total RNA. For each sample, cDNA was synthesized in eight separate reactions using SMARTScribe reverse transcriptase. Unique molecular identifiers containing a 6-nucleotide sample barcode were introduced through template switching during cDNA synthesis. TCRalpha and TCRbeta cDNA was amplified in two nested PCRs of around 15 and 10 cycles, and bead purification was carried out after each PCR. Before amplification, the cDNA was both treated with uracil DNA-glycosylase and purified with the QIAquick PCR purification kit. The second PCR added Illumina TruSeq-compatible adapters along with sample-specific barcodes. TapeStation and Qubit were used to check library quality and concentration, and approximately 5.5 ng of each library went into the pool. Sequencing of pooled libraries was carried out on an Illumina HiSeq2500 single-index Rapid Run using 2 x 100 bp reads and custom sequencing primers. As for the original processing: PCR and sequencing errors were corrected by UMI-based consensus assembly using MiGEC version 1.2.6. MiXCR version 2.1.1 was used to carry out V(D)J alignment, clonotype assembly and CDR3 extraction. To normalise gene usage, clonotype sharing and MAIT/NKT TCR abundance, the analysis used the top 1000, 10 000 and 20 000 clonotypes per sample. After downsampling to 27 000 UMIs, diversity was calculated as the inverse Simpson index using the vegan R package. Paired Mann-Whitney U tests were applied to discordant twin pairs, and Benjamini-Hochberg correction was used for multiple testing. Reprocessed by TCRdb, the reads give a single entry per CDR3 protein sequence, without DNA. The authors' filters were not applied to this entry. The sample has around 190,000 distinct CDR3 sequences on record. 1.5% to 2% of the sample is taken by the ten largest.

As encoded in the germline V gene (reference sequence), CDR1 is MNHEY while CDR2 is SMNVEV. Including cysteine and phenylalanine, the CDR3 has 16 amino acids. This entry has no DNA. The material sequenced was blood. This TCR derives from a human donor with ulcerative colitis or Crohn's disease, or a healthy co-twin of an affected twin (not recorded which). The chain is made from TRBV27 and TRBJ2-5; the TCRdb call, TRBD1, lacks DNA for checking. The CDR3 is CASSTLMTGRQETQYF.